This TCR beta chain stems from a study of cytomegalovirus exposure and HLA in healthy donors (dated by TCRdb to 2017 to 2019). Study-level background: In an earlier analysis of approximately 640 of the donors, about 260 Gb of sequence data and 90 million to 130 million unique TCR beta sequences from 150 million to 200 million T cells were reported. An early release that covered fewer than 800 HLA-typed donors contained approximately 290 gigabases of sequencing data and about 93 million unique TCR sequences. Among the roughly 400 genotyped donors, approximately 82% belonged to the genetic ancestry cluster associated with self-reported Caucasian donors. The study was designed to test whether signatures of past pathogen exposure could be identified by cataloging public T cell receptors. Using immunosequencing, the study profiled T cell repertoires from some 670 subjects and related those repertoires to cytomegalovirus serostatus. Besides the first cohort of 666 subjects, a separate validation cohort made up of about 120 different subjects was used. High-throughput TCR immunosequencing, statistical association of individual TCRs with disease status, and machine learning were combined to predict cytomegalovirus infection status. A later analysis re-examined previously published TCR beta repertoires from several hundred donors and added high-resolution HLA genotyping to investigate patterns of TCR occurrence. Rather than using new phenotypic data, the later analysis identified candidate immune exposures from TCR beta sequences and from how often those sequences occurred across donors. To decide whether each TCR beta V gene segment behaved as functional or pseudogenic, an earlier analysis of some 600 of the donors relied on high-throughput TCR beta sequencing. Donor age, sex, ethnicity and CMV serostatus were compiled together with the repertoire data. Genome-wide SNP genotypes for about 55% of the 666 donors were used in a later genetic analysis, which treated that subset as a discovery cohort. All discovery cohort repertoires had been generated using a single sequencing platform. Class I and class II HLA loci were covered by the typing at four-digit resolution. The number of typed donors differed by locus: roughly 620-640 for A, B, C, DRB1 and DQB1; 500 to 550 for DQA1; 606 for DPA1; and 400 to 480 for DPB1. Roughly 5 DR-DQ haplotypes were handled as single units for association and clustering, since linkage in the cohort was strong. Among approximately 370 genotyped donors of the cohort, an average of roughly 230,000 unique TCR beta nucleotide sequences was sequenced per donor, of which about 18% were non-productive.

The cohort was made up of 650 to 700 healthy bone marrow donors. Cohort members were all nominally healthy when sampled, although unrecorded immune exposures were likely present. The donor tested CMV seronegative and was one of the 352 seronegative cohort members. Every donor gave a peripheral blood sample, and the peripheral blood mononuclear cells from that sample were used for TCR beta sequencing. Genomic DNA was extracted from the blood cell samples with the Qiagen DNeasy Blood Extraction Kit. To prepare the library, the immunoSEQ multiplex PCR assay was applied. The multiplex PCR relied on a mix of 60 forward primers for TCR Vbeta segments and 13 reverse primers for TCR Jbeta segments. Amplification of the CDR3 region of rearranged TCR beta genes was performed with a multiplex PCR assay on genomic DNA. The Illumina HiSeq System was used to sequence the amplified TCR beta libraries as 87-base-pair reads. On the study's bioinformatics: Across the 500 to 850 repertoires, a later analysis counted 80 million or so unique TCR beta chains, approximately 12 million of which were shared by at least two donors. Raw reads were error-corrected and collapsed into unique sequences with a nearest-neighbor algorithm that merged closely related sequences to remove PCR and sequencing errors. Alignment of CDR3 sequences to IMGT reference sequences was used to assign V, D and J gene segments. For a sequence to be retained, a match of at least six nucleotides to both a V gene segment and a J gene segment was required. Rearrangements were called productive when the CDR3 lacked stop codons and stayed in frame with V and J; all others were non-productive. Following IMGT convention, CDR3 was defined as the stretch from the second conserved V-encoded cysteine to the conserved J-encoded phenylalanine. The earlier analysis of 587 of the donors excluded any sequence lacking an unambiguous match to a single V gene segment. In an earlier analysis of 450 to 750 of the donors, a V segment was called functional when productive rearrangements were above 56.7%, and segregating when the standard deviation between donors exceeded 5%. A statistical classification framework was built for diagnosing cytomegalovirus status from the catalog of TCR beta chain sequences. V and J gene assignment, in a later analysis, came from comparing TCR nucleotide sequences with IMGT/GENE-DB human TR gene sequences. In a later analysis, CDR3 sequences and most-parsimonious VDJ recombination scenarios were assigned using the TCRdist pipeline. In a later analysis, each TCR beta chain was defined by its CDR3 amino acid sequence together with its V-gene family, and reads without a unique V-gene family were excluded. In a later analysis, fewer than 650 highly shared, low-generation-probability nucleotide sequences were removed to address suspected cross-contamination and a sequencing artifact. In a later analysis, a clonal expansion index for each public chain was calculated from normalized within-repertoire ranks of inferred template counts. In a later analysis, generation probabilities were computed using a VDJ recombination model fitted to out-of-frame rearrangements, and the results were checked against IGoR. Hypergeometric tests were used in a later analysis to score TCR-TCR, TCR-HLA and TCR-CMV co-occurrence, with a repertoire-size bias correction applied to the TCR pairs. A later analysis estimated false discovery rates by permuting HLA or CMV assignments 20 times. In a later analysis, co-occurring TCRs were grouped with DBSCAN, and TCRdist sequence similarity was added when clustering was performed within HLA-allele-positive subsets. Co-occurrence clustering excluded repertoires with fewer than 30,000 or more than 120,000 public chains, plus five with anomalous nucleotide sharing. Held by TCRdb, this immuneACCESS table contains in-frame sequences only and omits some clones. Under half of the omission traces to an unresolved V gene where checked; the cause of the rest is unknown. Clone size and V and J calls were adopted from that table, with D and trimming inferred from the DNA. The sample data list about 130,000 clones, and roughly three quarters of these were observed just once. The leading ten clones occupy around 1.5% of the sample.

Only a few counts were recorded for this clone. Its antigen is unknown. Per-nucleotide qualities are absent, and no much larger clonotype sits a single base away. Results and caveats for the whole study, not just this receptor: In a later analysis, TCR association rates were found to vary across HLA loci, with the most associated TCRs seen for DRB1 alleles and the fewest for HLA-C alleles. In a later analysis, most CMV-associated TCR beta chains were found to appear HLA-restricted, with HLA associations seemingly driven largely by CMV exposure. A later analysis associated some 17,000 TCR beta sequences with specific HLA alleles at a false discovery rate of 0.05. A group of highly shared sequence variants was considered likely to be a technical artifact of the sequencing pipeline. A later genetic analysis associated a missense DCLRE1C variant with V-gene and J-gene trimming of TCR beta chains, and an independent cohort replicated the association. Across donors, most TCR sequences were observed very rarely, whereas some public TCRs were present in many individuals. Because some donors lacked HLA typing at each locus, the association tests relied only on the typed subset. The classifier was reported to diagnose cytomegalovirus status with high specificity and sensitivity in both the original and validation cohorts. It was suggested by the authors that the approach could potentially be generalized to other disease states and immunological phenotypes. In vitro tests confirmed that three of the cytomegalovirus-associated TCR beta chains recognize cytomegalovirus antigens. In this cohort, only TCR beta chains were sequenced, and detectable features were limited by the absence of alpha or paired-chain data. Broadly in line with IMGT annotations, most TCR beta V segments showed up in productive rearrangements about 87% or about 30% of the time in an earlier analysis of 587 of the donors. A further reported finding was that TCR beta sequences accurately predicted the HLA-A and HLA-B alleles for most subjects in the first cohort. Presence/absence analyses assumed roughly uniform sequencing depth across donors, an assumption that may not hold. Assigning TCR associations to individual alleles was difficult when HLA alleles, especially DR and DQ, strongly co-occurred. The only immune exposure information available for the cohort was CMV serostatus. Seventeen rarely observed V segments, including chromosome 9 orphons, were excluded from the earlier analysis of approximately 500 of the donors because counts were too low. Some IMGT-functional V segments, including TRBV6-2 and TRBV6-3, could not be distinguished by the 87-base-pair reads and were therefore excluded. According to a later genetic analysis, donors in an Asian-associated ancestry cluster had fewer N-insertions in productive TCRs than the approximately 690-donor mean. Correlated functional status among segregating V segments might be attributable to linkage disequilibrium, but an unknown experimental factor could not be ruled out. In the study, approximately 160 TCR beta chains were listed as associated with cytomegalovirus. Compared with equally common non-associated chains, HLA-associated TCR beta chains in a later analysis were more clonally expanded and had lower generation probabilities. Several of the top co-occurrence clusters appeared to be linked to parvovirus B19, influenza, CMV and Epstein-Barr virus, according to a later analysis.

After removal of 4 bases from V and 1 base from J, the junction retains 5 bases not matched to a gene. Based on the germline V gene (reference sequence), the CDR1 and CDR2 sequences are GTSNPN and SVGIG. The CDR3 has 14 amino acids, counting the end cysteine and phenylalanine. CDR3 DNA is the only sequence kept; it has 42 bases, read in frame from the first base. The clonotype was recovered from a woman under 30 in good health and CMV-seronegative. Here the chain combines TRBV30 and TRBJ1-1; 8 junctional bases match TRBD1. Sequenced sample: PBMCs. The CDR3 in this case is CAWISGQGNTEAFF. The DNA sequence is TGTGCCTGGATCAGCGGACAGGGGAACACTGAAGCTTTCTTT.